Here is one TCR beta chain with its context. CD45RO-negative cells were positively selected for CCR7, leaving out terminally differentiated effector memory CD45RA+ cells. These data belong to a study of shared clonotypes between healthy human individuals. Germline V gene data show CDR1 as SGHDT and CDR2 as YYEEEE. This CDR3 is built from 11 residues. Trimming cost V 4 bases and J 4 bases, with 2 bases left between them. In replicate PCRs of sorted subsets, roughly 200 ng DNA, roughly 31,000 T cell genomes, was used. The method was immunoSEQ multiplex PCR; TCRdb's version includes in-frame clones alone and lacks a portion of them. This table has some 2,000,000 clones, about 95% appearing once.

This sequence originates from a man aged 18 to 30 in good health. This rearrangement joins TRBV5-6 to TRBJ2-2, with D uncertain. Sequenced material: naive CD8+ T cells sorted from blood. The CDR3 protein is CASSRTGELFF. The DNA of the CDR3 is TGTGCCAGCAGCCGCACCGGGGAGCTGTTTTTT. Complete variable domain (other parts from reference TRBV5-6 and TRBJ2-2): DAGVTQSPTHLIKTRGQQVTLRCSPKSGHDTVSWYQQALGQGPQFIFQYYEEEERQRGNFPDRFSGHQFPNYSSELNVNALLLGDSALYLCASSRTGELFFGEGSRLTVL.